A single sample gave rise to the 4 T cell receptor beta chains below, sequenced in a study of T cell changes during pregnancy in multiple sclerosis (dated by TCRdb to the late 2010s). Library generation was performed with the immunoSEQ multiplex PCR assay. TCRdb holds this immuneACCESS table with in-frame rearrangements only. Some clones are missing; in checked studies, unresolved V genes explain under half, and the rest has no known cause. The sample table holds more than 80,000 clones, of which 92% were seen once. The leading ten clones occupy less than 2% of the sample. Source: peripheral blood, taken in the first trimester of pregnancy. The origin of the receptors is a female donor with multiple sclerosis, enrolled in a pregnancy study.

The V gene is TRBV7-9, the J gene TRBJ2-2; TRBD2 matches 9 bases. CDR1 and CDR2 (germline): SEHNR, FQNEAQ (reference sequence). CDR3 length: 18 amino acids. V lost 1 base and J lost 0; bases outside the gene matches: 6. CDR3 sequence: CASSLGLAGNANTGELFF. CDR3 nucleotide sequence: TGTGCCAGCAGCTTAGGTCTAGCGGGAAACGCGAACACCGGGGAGCTGTTTTTT. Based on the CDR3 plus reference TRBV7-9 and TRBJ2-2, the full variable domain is DTGVSQNPRHKITKRGQNVTFRCDPISEHNRLYWYRQTLGQGPEFLTYFQNEAQLEKSRLLSDRFSAERPKGSFSTLEIQRTEQGDSAMYLCASSLGLAGNANTGELFFGEGSRLTVL.

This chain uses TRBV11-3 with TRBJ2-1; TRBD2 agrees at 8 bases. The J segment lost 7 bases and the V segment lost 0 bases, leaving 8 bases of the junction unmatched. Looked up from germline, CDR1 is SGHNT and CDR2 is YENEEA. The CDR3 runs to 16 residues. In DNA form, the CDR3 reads TGTGCCAGCAGCTTAGATTCTAGCGGGTTGAGGAATGAGCAGTTCTTC. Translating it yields CASSLDSSGLRNEQFF. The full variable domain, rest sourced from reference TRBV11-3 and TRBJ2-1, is EAGVVQSPRYKIIEKKQPVAFWCNPISGHNTLYWYLQNLGQGPELLIRYENEEAVDDSQLPKDRFSAERLKGVDSTLKIQPAELGDSAVYLCASSLDSSGLRNEQFFGPGTRLTVL.

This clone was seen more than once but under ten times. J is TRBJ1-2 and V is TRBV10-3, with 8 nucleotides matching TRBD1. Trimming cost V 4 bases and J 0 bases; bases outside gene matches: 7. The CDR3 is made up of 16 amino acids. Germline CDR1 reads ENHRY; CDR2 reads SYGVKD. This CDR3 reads CAISGGTGYSNYGYTF. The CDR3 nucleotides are TGTGCCATCAGTGGGGGGACAGGCTATTCTAACTATGGCTACACCTTC.

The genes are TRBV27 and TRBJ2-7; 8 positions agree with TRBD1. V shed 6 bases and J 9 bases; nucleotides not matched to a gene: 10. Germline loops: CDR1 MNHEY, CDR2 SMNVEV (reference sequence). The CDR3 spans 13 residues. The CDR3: CASSDRGPGGQYF. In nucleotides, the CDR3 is TGTGCCAGCAGCGACAGGGGCCCCGGGGGGCAGTACTTC.